The 5 T cell receptor beta chains listed next were all sequenced from one sample in a study of blood T cell repertoires in COVID-19. Data came from immunoSEQ multiplex PCR; TCRdb stores just in-frame clones and leaves some out. The sample lists 200,000 to 250,000 clones; 84% were seen once. The specimen was PBMCs or T cells enriched from blood (not recorded which). The receptors stem from a woman aged 40 to 55 who had recovered from COVID-19.

The CDR3 sequence: CASSVFGGIGNQPQHF. The CDR3 DNA reads as TGTGCCAGCAGCGTTTTTGGGGGGATCGGCAATCAGCCCCAGCATTTT. The chain uses TRBV9 and TRBJ1-5; the D gene is possibly TRBD1 (5 bases). The CDR3 consists of 16 residues. The germline gives CDR1 SGDLS, CDR2 YYNGEE. The V and J ends lost 2 bases and 2 bases respectively, with 14 bases between them. Filled out from reference TRBV9 and TRBJ1-5, the complete variable domain reads DSGVTQTPKHLITATGQRVTLRCSPRSGDLSVYWYQQSLDQGLQFLIQYYNGEERAKGNILERFSAQQFPDLHSELNLSSLELGDSALYFCASSVFGGIGNQPQHFGDGTRLSIL.

The chain carries TRBV4-1 and TRBJ2-2, with TRBD2 matching over 16 bases. CDR3 size: 19 residues. CDR1 is MGHRA, CDR2 YSYEKL, per germline. V shed 3 bases, J shed 0 bases, and the junction held 4 bases outside the gene matches. In nucleotides, the CDR3 is TGCGCCAGCAGCCAGCCGGGACTAGCGGGAGGGCCGAACACCGGGGAGCTGTTTTTT. Protein product: CASSQPGLAGGPNTGELFF.

This sequence joins TRBV28 and TRBJ2-7; no clear D. Trimming pared 8 bases from V and 0 bases from J, leaving 14 bases between. Germline V lookup: CDR1 MDHEN, CDR2 SYDVKM. The CDR3 loop spans 14 amino acids. The DNA for the CDR3 is TGTGCCAGCCGGCAGCGACTCCGCTCCTACGAGCAGTACTTC. Translating gives CASRQRLRSYEQYF.

With respect to this clone: The same CDR3 is also encoded by other DNA sequences in this sample. V and J are TRBV3-1 (or the pseudogene TRBV3-2) and TRBJ1-5; no clear D gene. The length of the CDR3 is 13 residues. In germline, CDR1 is LGHDT, CDR2 YNNKEL (reference sequence). V lost 0 bases and J 4 bases, leaving 4 bases between the germline ends. CDR3 sequence (DNA): TGTGCCAGCAGCCAAGACAGAAATCAGCCCCAGCATTTT. Translating gives CASSQDRNQPQHF.

This clone has only a few counts. This chain joins TRBV18 and TRBJ1-4, with 10 bases aligning to TRBD1. The CDR3 is 16 residues long. With V trimmed by 2 bases and J by 7 bases, 7 bases remained unmatched. From germline, CDR1 is KGHSH and CDR2 LQKENI. The CDR3 bases are TGTGCCAGCTCACCAACTGGGGACAGGGGTATTGAAAAACTGTTTTTT. Encoded protein: CASSPTGDRGIEKLFF. Variable domain in full (rest from reference TRBV18 and TRBJ1-4): NAGVMQNPRHLVRRRGQEARLRCSPMKGHSHVYWYRQLPEEGLKFMVYLQKENIIDESGMPKERFSAEFPKEGPSILRIQQVVRGDSAAYFCASSPTGDRGIEKLFFGSGTQLSVL.